This TCR beta chain was sequenced in a study of metastatic and nonmetastatic thyroid tumors. This clone came up a few times. Germline V gives CDR1 SGHRS, CDR2 YFSETQ. V lost 1 base and J lost 1; bases outside the gene matches: 3. This CDR3 comprises 16 residues. Study processing details: Clinicopathological groups of papillary thyroid cancer showed CDR3 differences that were used to build a distant-metastasis classifier. TCRdb re-called the PCR reads through MiXCR. These V and J calls are TCRdb output, not the study's own analysis. The sample holds about 16,000 clones; 27% are singletons and the top ten take 13%. No treatment of any kind had been given to any patient before thyroid surgery.

The sequenced material came from adjacent normal tissue. This chain joins TRBV5-1 and TRBJ2-3; TRBD2 agrees at 10 bases. The TCR comes from a female donor with papillary thyroid cancer or a benign thyroid nodule (not recorded which). Some clones in this sample may be carry-over from other donors' samples. CDR3 nucleotides: TGCGCCAGCAGCTTGACCGGGACTAGCGGCACAGATACGCAGTATTTT. Protein: CASSLTGTSGTDTQYF.